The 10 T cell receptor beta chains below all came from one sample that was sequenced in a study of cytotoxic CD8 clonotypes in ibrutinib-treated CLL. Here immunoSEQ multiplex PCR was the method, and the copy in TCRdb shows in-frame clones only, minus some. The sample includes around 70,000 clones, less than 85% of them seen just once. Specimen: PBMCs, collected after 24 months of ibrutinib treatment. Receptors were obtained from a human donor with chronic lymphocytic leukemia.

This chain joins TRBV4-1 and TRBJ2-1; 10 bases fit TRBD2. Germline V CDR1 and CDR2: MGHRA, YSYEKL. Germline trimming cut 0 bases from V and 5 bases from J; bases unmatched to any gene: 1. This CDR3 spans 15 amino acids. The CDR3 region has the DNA TGCGCCAGCAGCCAAGAACTAGCGGGAAACAATGAGCAGTTCTTC. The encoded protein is CASSQELAGNNEQFF.

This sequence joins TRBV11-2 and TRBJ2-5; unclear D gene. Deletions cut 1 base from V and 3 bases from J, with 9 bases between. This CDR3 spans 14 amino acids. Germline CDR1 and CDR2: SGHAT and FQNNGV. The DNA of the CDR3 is TGTGCCAGCAGCTTAGGGGCAGGAAAAGAGACCCAGTACTTC. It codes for CASSLGAGKETQYF.

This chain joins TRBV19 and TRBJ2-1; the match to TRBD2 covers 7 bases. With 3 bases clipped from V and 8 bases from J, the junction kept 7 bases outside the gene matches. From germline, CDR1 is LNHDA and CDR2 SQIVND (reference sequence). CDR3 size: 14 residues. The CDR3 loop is CASSMGGSSDEQFF. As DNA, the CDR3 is TGTGCCAGTAGTATGGGAGGGAGTTCGGATGAGCAGTTCTTC.

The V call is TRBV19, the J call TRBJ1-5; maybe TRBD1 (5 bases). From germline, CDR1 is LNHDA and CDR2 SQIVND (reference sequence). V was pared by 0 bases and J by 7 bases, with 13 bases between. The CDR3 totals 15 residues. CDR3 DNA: TGTGCCAGTAGTATAGATGGGGCCGAAGGGCAGCCCCAGCATTTT. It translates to CASSIDGAEGQPQHF.

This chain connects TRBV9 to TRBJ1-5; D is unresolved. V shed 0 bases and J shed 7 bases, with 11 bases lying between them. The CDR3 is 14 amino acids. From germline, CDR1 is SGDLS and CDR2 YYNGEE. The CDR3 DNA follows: TGTGCCAGCAGCGTAGGTGGCGGGTCGCAGCCCCAGCATTTT. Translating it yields CASSVGGGSQPQHF.

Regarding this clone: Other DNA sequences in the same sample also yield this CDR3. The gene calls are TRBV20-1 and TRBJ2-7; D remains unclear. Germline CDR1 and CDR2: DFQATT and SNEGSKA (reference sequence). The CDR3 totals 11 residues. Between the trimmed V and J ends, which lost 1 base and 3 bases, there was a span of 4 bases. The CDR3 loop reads CSARGGYEQYF. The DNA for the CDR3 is TGCAGTGCTAGAGGCGGCTACGAGCAGTACTTC.

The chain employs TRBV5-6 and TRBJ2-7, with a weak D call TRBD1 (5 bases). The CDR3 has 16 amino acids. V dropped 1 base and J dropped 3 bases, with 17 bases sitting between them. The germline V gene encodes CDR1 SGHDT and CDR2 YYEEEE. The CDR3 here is CASSLSEAWGYYEQYF. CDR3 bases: TGTGCCAGCAGCTTGAGCGAGGCTTGGGGCTACTACGAGCAGTACTTC.

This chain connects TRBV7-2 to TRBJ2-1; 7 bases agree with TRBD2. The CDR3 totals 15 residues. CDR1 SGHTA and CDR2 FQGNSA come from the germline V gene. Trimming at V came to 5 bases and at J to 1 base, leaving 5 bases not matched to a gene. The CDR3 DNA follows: TGTGCCAGCAGCGGCCCCGGGGGGTCCTACAATGAGCAGTTCTTC. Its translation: CASSGPGGSYNEQFF.

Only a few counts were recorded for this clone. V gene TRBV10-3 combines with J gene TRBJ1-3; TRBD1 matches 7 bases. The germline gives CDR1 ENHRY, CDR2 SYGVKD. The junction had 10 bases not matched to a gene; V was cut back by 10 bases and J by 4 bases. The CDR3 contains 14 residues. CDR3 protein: CATAGTVGGNTIYF. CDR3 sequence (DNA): TGTGCCACCGCCGGGACAGTGGGAGGAAACACCATATATTTT.

The CDR3 is CASSRWLGDEQFF. As DNA, the CDR3 is TGTGCCAGCAGCCGATGGTTGGGGGATGAGCAGTTCTTC. The V call is TRBV14, the J call TRBJ2-1, with D tentatively TRBD1 or TRBD2 (5 bases each). Trimming stripped 4 bases from V and 8 bases from J, with 12 bases between. This CDR3 spans 13 amino acids. Germline V CDR1 and CDR2: SGHDN, FVKESK.